This TCR beta chain was found in a study of response to subunit inactivated influenza vaccine. The study's findings and limits: After each seasonal influenza vaccination, few new T cells are recruited, the authors suggested.

TCRdb itself ran the RT-PCR reads through MiXCR, one entry per CDR3 protein. The sample contains more than 700,000 distinct CDR3 sequences, around 21% of which appear only once. Remarks on this clonotype: Its target is unknown.

Germline CDR1 is DFQATT and CDR2 is SNEGSKA (reference sequence). Trimming removed 6 bases from V and 4 bases from J, with 13 bases in between. The CDR3 covers 13 residues. The sequence was collected from a man aged 45 to 65 who received an inactivated influenza vaccine. The sequenced sample was PBMCs from blood, obtained 5 days after vaccination. This rearrangement joins TRBV20-1 to TRBJ2-1; the D gene is possibly TRBD2 (6 bases). DNA of the CDR3: TGCAGTGCGCCACGGGAGTGGTACAATGAGCAGTTCTTC. Protein product: CSAPREWYNEQFF.